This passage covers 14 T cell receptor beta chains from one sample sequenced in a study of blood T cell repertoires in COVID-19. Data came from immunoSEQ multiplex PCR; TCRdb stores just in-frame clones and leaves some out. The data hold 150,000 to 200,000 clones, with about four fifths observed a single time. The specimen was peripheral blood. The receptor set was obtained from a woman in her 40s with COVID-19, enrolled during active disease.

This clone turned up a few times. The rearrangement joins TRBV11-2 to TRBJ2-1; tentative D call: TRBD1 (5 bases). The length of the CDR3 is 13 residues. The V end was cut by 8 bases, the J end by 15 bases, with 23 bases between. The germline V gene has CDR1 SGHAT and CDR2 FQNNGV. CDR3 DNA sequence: TGTGCCAGCCAGCCAGGGAATACAGGTTCTCTGTTCTTC. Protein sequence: CASQPGNTGSLFF.

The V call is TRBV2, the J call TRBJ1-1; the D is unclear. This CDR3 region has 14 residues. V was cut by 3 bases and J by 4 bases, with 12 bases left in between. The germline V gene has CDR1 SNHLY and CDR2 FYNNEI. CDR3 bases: TGTGCCAGCAGTGATTTGTGGGCGTCCACTGAAGCTTTCTTT. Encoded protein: CASSDLWASTEAFF.

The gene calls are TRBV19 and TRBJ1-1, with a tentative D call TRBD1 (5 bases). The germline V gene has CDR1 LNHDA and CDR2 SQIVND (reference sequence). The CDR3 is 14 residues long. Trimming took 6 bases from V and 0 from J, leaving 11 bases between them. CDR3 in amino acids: CASSDQGLNTEAFF. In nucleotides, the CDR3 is TGTGCCAGTAGCGATCAGGGCCTGAACACTGAAGCTTTCTTT.

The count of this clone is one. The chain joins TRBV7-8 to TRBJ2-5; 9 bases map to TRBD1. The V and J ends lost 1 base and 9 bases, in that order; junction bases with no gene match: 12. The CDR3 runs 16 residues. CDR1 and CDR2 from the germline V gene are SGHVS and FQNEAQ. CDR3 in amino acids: CASSLGMEGQGQAQYF. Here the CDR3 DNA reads TGTGCCAGCAGCTTAGGAATGGAGGGACAGGGTCAAGCCCAGTACTTC.

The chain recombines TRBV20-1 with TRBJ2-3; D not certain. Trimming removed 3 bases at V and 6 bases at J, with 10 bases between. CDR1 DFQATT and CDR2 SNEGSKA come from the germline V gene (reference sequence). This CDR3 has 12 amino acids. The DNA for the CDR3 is TGCAGTGCTAGTCCGGGTAGGGATACGCAGTATTTT. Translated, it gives CSASPGRDTQYF.

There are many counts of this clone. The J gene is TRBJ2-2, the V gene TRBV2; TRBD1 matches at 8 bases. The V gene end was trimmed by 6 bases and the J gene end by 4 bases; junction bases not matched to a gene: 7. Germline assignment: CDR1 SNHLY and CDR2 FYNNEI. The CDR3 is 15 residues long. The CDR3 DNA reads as TGTGCCAGCAGGGCCCTAACAGGGGGCACCGGGGAGCTGTTTTTT. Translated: CASRALTGGTGELFF.

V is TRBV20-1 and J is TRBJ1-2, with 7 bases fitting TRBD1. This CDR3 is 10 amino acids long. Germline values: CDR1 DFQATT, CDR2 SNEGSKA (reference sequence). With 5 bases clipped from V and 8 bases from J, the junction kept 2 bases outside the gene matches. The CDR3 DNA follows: TGCAGTGCTGACAGGGTCGGCTACACCTTC. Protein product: CSADRVGYTF.

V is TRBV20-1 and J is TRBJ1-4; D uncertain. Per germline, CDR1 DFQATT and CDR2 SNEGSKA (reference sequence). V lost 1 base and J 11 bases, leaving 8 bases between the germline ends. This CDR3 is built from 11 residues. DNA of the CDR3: TGCAGTGCTAGAGCGTCCCGGAAACTGTTTTTT. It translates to CSARASRKLFF.

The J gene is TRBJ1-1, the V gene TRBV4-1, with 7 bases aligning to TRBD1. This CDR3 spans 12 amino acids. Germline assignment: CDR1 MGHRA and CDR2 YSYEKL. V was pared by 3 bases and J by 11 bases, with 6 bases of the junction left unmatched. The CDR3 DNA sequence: TGCGCCAGCAGCCAGACAGGGTTTCCCGCTTTCTTT. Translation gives CASSQTGFPAFF.

The CDR3 DNA sequence: TGTGCCTGGAGGGGGACTAGCGGCTACAATGAGCAGTTCTTC. Its translation is CAWRGTSGYNEQFF. The J gene is TRBJ2-1, the V gene TRBV30; 11 positions match TRBD2. V shed 3 bases and J 3 bases; nucleotides not matched to a gene: 1. CDR3 length equals 14 residues. Per germline, CDR1 GTSNPN and CDR2 SVGIG (reference sequence).

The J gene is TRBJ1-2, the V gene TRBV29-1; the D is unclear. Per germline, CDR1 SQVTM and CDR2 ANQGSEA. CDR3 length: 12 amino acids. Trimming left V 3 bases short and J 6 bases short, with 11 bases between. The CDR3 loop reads CSVDGEADGYTF. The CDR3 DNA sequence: TGCAGCGTTGACGGGGAGGCGGATGGCTACACCTTC. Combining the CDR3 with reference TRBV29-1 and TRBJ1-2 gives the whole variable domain SAVISQKPSRDICQRGTSLTIQCQVDSQVTMMFWYRQQPGQSLTLIATANQGSEATYESGFVIDKFPISRPNLTFSTLTVSNMSPEDSSIYLCSVDGEADGYTFGSGTRLTVV.

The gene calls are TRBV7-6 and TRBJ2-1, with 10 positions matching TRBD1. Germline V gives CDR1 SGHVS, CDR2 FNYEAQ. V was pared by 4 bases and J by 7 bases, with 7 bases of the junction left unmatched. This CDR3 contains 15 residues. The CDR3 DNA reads TGTGCCAGCAGCTATGACAGGGGGCCGTTGAATGAGCAGTTCTTC. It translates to CASSYDRGPLNEQFF.

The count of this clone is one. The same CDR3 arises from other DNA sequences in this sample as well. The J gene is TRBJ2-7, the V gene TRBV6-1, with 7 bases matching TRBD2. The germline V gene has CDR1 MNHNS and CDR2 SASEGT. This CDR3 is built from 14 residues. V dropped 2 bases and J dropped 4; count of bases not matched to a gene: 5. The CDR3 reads CASSELAGAYEQYF. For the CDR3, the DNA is TGTGCCAGCAGTGAATTAGCGGGCGCTTACGAGCAGTACTTC.

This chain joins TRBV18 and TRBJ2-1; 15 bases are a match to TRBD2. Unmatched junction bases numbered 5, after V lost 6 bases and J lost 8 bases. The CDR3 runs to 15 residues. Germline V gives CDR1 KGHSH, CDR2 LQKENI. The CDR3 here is CASSPGLAGGDEQFF. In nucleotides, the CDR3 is TGTGCCAGCTCCCCTGGACTAGCGGGAGGGGATGAGCAGTTCTTC. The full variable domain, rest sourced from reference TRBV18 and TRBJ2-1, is NAGVMQNPRHLVRRRGQEARLRCSPMKGHSHVYWYRQLPEEGLKFMVYLQKENIIDESGMPKERFSAEFPKEGPSILRIQQVVRGDSAAYFCASSPGLAGGDEQFFGPGTRLTVL.